Below, one T cell receptor beta chain is given with its context. Its specificity is unknown. This entry is derived from a study of T cell responses to AZD1222 COVID-19 vaccine. Study-level findings and limits: Sampling captured repertoires only after the peak T cell response. At baseline, just five or six AZD1222 recipients tested seropositive. In the spike-specific TCR repertoire, nearly half reportedly target unmutated variant regions.

Produced via immunoSEQ multiplex PCR; TCRdb's table is partial and in-frame only. The table lists around 200,000 clones, approximately 92% of them singletons, with about 1% in the top ten. V gave up 2 bases and J gave up 7 bases; unmatched junction bases: 9. In germline, CDR1 is GTSNPN, CDR2 SVGIG (reference sequence). CDR3 length equals 16 residues. The genes are TRBV30 and TRBJ1-6; 9 positions agree with TRBD1. This TCR was recovered from an adult who received the MenACWY meningococcal vaccine as a control. Sequenced material: peripheral blood, taken 28 days after the second dose of the MenACWY control vaccine. CDR3 DNA sequence: TGTGCCTGGAGTAATATTAGACAGGGGGGCAATTCACCCCTCCACTTT. This gives the protein CAWSNIRQGGNSPLHF.